This TCR beta chain was profiled in a study of T cells in narcolepsy. Findings of the study overall: In some patient and control memory CD4+ samples, autoreactive clones were absent. Autoreactive HCRT-specific and TRIB2-specific clonotypes were marked in same-patient CSF-versus-blood CD4+ comparisons. Reportedly, autoreactive clonotypes were serially detected in patients' blood but not controls'.

Of note for this clone: Its cognate antigen is unknown.

The repertoire was sequenced with immunoSEQ multiplex PCR; TCRdb's copy has only in-frame clones and lacks some. The sample contains about 40,000 clones, around 89% of which appear only once. This TCR came from a human donor with narcolepsy. Sequenced input: CD45RA- memory CD4+ T cells from PBMCs.

CDR3 sequence: CASSAMTGGSGQPQHF. In DNA, the CDR3 is TGTGCCAGCAGCGCGATGACAGGGGGCTCGGGTCAGCCCCAGCATTTT. V usage is TRBV7-2 and J usage is TRBJ1-5; TRBD1 matches at 10 bases. The germline V gene encodes CDR1 SGHTA and CDR2 FQGNSA. V dropped 5 bases and J dropped 6; count of bases not matched to a gene: 10. CDR3 length: 16 residues.